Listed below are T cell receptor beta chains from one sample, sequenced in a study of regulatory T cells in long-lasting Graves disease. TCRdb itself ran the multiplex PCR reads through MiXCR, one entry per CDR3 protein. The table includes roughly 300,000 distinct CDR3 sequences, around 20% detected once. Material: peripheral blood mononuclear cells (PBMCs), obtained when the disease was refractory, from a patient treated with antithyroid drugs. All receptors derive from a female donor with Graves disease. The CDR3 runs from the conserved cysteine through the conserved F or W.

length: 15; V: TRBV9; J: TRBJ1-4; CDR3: CASSVSGTGGEKLFF
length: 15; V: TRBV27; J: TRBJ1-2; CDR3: CASSLRREAYTGYTF
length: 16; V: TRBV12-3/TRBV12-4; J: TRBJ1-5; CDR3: CASSLIRQGAGQPQHF
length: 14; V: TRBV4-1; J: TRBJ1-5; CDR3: CASSHAREGQPQHF
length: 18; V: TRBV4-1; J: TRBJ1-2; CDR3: CASSTPSFTGGAPYGYTF
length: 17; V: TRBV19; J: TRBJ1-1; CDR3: CASSIGGNWYVNTEAFF
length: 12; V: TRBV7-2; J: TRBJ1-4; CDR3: CASSFGREKLFF
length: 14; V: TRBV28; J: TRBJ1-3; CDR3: CASTGDRLGNTIYF
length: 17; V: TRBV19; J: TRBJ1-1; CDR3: CASSIDLRQVSGTEAFF
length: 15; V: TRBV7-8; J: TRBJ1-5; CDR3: CASSWGQGGSQPQHF
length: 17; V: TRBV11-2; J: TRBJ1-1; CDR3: CASSLRQGWGMNTEAFF
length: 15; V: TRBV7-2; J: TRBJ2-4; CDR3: CASSLGAGTKNIQYF
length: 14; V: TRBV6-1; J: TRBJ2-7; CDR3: CASSPRHNSYEQYF
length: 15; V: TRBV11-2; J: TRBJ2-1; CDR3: CASSPLTGTYNEQFF
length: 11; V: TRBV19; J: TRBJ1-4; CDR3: CASSITQELFF
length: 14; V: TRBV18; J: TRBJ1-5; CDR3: CASSPSTNNQPQHF
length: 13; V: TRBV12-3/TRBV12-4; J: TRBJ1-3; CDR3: CASGPGQGYTIYF
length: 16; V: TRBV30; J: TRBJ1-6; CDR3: CAWSNDRPINTSPLHF
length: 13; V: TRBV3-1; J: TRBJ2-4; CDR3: CASSQRGEYIQYF
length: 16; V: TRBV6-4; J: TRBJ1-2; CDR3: CASSYSMGDRAYGYTF